A selection of T cell receptor beta chains follows, all from one sample in a study of blood T cell repertoires in COVID-19. The data were produced by immunoSEQ multiplex PCR, yet TCRdb's version contains in-frame clones alone and is incomplete. The sample holds a few hundred thousand clones, approximately 86% seen once. Material: peripheral blood. The origin of the receptors is a woman between 55 and 75 years old with COVID-19, enrolled during active disease. Both conserved end residues are part of each CDR3. The D gene is left open where the match is weak. Where a row states a size, it is once, few, many or the class of an expanded clone; other rows omit it.

v_gene: TRBV7-9; j_gene: TRBJ1-4; abundance: NA; d_gene: TRBD1; CDR3aa: CASSRDRAPNEKLFF; CDR3nt: TGTGCCAGCAGCCGGGACAGGGCCCCTAATGAAAAACTGTTTTTT
v_gene: TRBV5-6; j_gene: TRBJ1-2; abundance: NA; d_gene: NA; CDR3aa: CASSSGGGYTF; CDR3nt: TGTGCCAGCAGCTCCGGGGGTGGCTACACCTTC
v_gene: TRBV5-1; j_gene: TRBJ2-5; abundance: NA; d_gene: NA; CDR3aa: CASSFSAETQYF; CDR3nt: TGCGCCAGCAGCTTCAGTGCAGAGACCCAGTACTTC
v_gene: TRBV5-1; j_gene: TRBJ2-2; abundance: NA; d_gene: TRBD1; CDR3aa: CASKRGTGVGTGELFF; CDR3nt: TGCGCCAGCAAACGGGGGACAGGGGTTGGCACCGGGGAGCTGTTTTTT
v_gene: TRBV5-1; j_gene: TRBJ2-6; abundance: NA; d_gene: NA; CDR3aa: CASTLSPSGANVLTF; CDR3nt: TGCGCCAGCACCCTGAGTCCCTCTGGGGCCAACGTCCTGACTTTC
v_gene: TRBV9; j_gene: TRBJ2-2; abundance: NA; d_gene: NA; CDR3aa: CASSVGGEVTGELFF; CDR3nt: TGTGCCAGCAGCGTAGGCGGGGAAGTCACCGGGGAGCTGTTTTTT
v_gene: TRBV6-5; j_gene: TRBJ2-7; abundance: NA; d_gene: NA; CDR3aa: CAIAPLVAYEQYF; CDR3nt: TGTGCCATTGCGCCCCTGGTGGCCTACGAGCAGTACTTC
v_gene: TRBV6-2/TRBV6-3; j_gene: TRBJ1-2; abundance: NA; d_gene: NA; CDR3aa: CASSYLEGTGVRGYTF; CDR3nt: TGTGCCAGCAGTTACCTGGAGGGGACCGGTGTTAGGGGCTACACCTTC
v_gene: TRBV7-2; j_gene: TRBJ1-2; abundance: few; d_gene: TRBD1; CDR3aa: CASSLGQGWYGYTF; CDR3nt: TGTGCCAGCAGCCTGGGACAGGGATGGTATGGCTACACCTTC
v_gene: TRBV7-9; j_gene: TRBJ2-1; abundance: NA; d_gene: TRBD2; CDR3aa: CASLAPGLAAYNEQFF; CDR3nt: TGTGCCAGCTTAGCTCCCGGACTAGCGGCCTACAATGAGCAGTTCTTC
v_gene: TRBV10-3; j_gene: TRBJ1-5; abundance: NA; d_gene: NA; CDR3aa: CAISGQSNQPQHF; CDR3nt: TGTGCCATCAGTGGTCAGAGCAATCAGCCCCAGCATTTT
v_gene: TRBV4-1; j_gene: TRBJ2-5; abundance: NA; d_gene: TRBD2; CDR3aa: CASSQGLAGVMVETQYF; CDR3nt: TGCGCCAGCAGCCAAGGACTAGCGGGGGTCATGGTAGAGACCCAGTACTTC
v_gene: TRBV6-5; j_gene: TRBJ2-7; abundance: NA; d_gene: TRBD1; CDR3aa: CASSWDRNSYEQYF; CDR3nt: TGTGCCAGCAGTTGGGACAGAAATTCCTACGAGCAGTACTTC
v_gene: TRBV6-5; j_gene: TRBJ1-1; abundance: NA; d_gene: NA; CDR3aa: CASTRGGQEAFF; CDR3nt: TGTGCCAGCACTAGGGGGGGACAAGAAGCTTTCTTT
v_gene: TRBV27; j_gene: TRBJ2-3; abundance: NA; d_gene: TRBD2; CDR3aa: CASSPVRSGGRVDTQYF; CDR3nt: TGTGCCAGCAGCCCTGTTAGGAGCGGGGGAAGGGTAGATACGCAGTATTTT
v_gene: TRBV7-9; j_gene: TRBJ1-3; abundance: NA; d_gene: NA; CDR3aa: CASSLGGAQGRNTIYF; CDR3nt: TGTGCCAGCAGCTTAGGGGGCGCGCAGGGTCGAAACACCATATATTTT
v_gene: TRBV12-5; j_gene: TRBJ2-7; abundance: NA; d_gene: TRBD2; CDR3aa: CASGLGGRVGTYEQYF; CDR3nt: TGTGCTAGTGGTTTGGGGGGGAGGGTAGGTACCTACGAGCAGTACTTC
v_gene: TRBV11-1; j_gene: TRBJ2-7; abundance: NA; d_gene: NA; CDR3aa: CASRLRDTAYEQYF; CDR3nt: TGTGCCAGCAGGTTAAGGGACACCGCCTACGAGCAGTACTTC
v_gene: TRBV9; j_gene: TRBJ2-3; abundance: NA; d_gene: NA; CDR3aa: CASSVALSTDTQYF; CDR3nt: TGTGCCAGCAGCGTAGCACTCAGCACAGATACGCAGTATTTT
v_gene: TRBV7-6; j_gene: TRBJ2-3; abundance: NA; d_gene: NA; CDR3aa: CASSFGGGGTTDTQYF; CDR3nt: TGTGCCAGCAGCTTCGGCGGTGGGGGGACCACAGATACGCAGTATTTT
v_gene: TRBV10-3; j_gene: TRBJ1-2; abundance: once; d_gene: TRBD1; CDR3aa: CAISSTGFNYGYTF; CDR3nt: TGTGCCATCAGTTCGACAGGGTTTAACTATGGCTACACCTTC
v_gene: TRBV5-4; j_gene: TRBJ2-5; abundance: NA; d_gene: TRBD1; CDR3aa: CASSFPTGAFQETQYF; CDR3nt: TGTGCCAGCAGCTTCCCGACAGGGGCCTTCCAAGAGACCCAGTACTTC
v_gene: TRBV7-2; j_gene: TRBJ2-7; abundance: NA; d_gene: TRBD2; CDR3aa: CASSLGLSGGTYEQYF; CDR3nt: TGTGCCAGCAGCTTGGGACTTAGCGGGGGGACCTACGAGCAGTACTTC
v_gene: TRBV6-1; j_gene: TRBJ1-6; abundance: NA; d_gene: TRBD1; CDR3aa: CASSDTGGLTAPLHF; CDR3nt: TGTGCCAGCAGTGACACAGGGGGACTAACGGCACCCCTCCACTTT
v_gene: TRBV6-6; j_gene: TRBJ2-7; abundance: NA; d_gene: NA; CDR3aa: CASSSNTDFYEQYF; CDR3nt: TGTGCCAGCAGTTCGAACACCGATTTCTACGAGCAGTACTTC
v_gene: TRBV6-5; j_gene: TRBJ1-2; abundance: NA; d_gene: NA; CDR3aa: CASKGGTYGYTF; CDR3nt: TGTGCCAGCAAGGGCGGGACGTATGGCTACACCTTC
v_gene: TRBV18; j_gene: TRBJ1-1; abundance: NA; d_gene: NA; CDR3aa: CASSPDTNRDTEAFF; CDR3nt: TGTGCCAGCTCACCGGACACCAATAGGGACACTGAAGCTTTCTTT
v_gene: TRBV4-2; j_gene: TRBJ2-5; abundance: NA; d_gene: NA; CDR3aa: CASSQTGPGETQYF; CDR3nt: TGTGCCAGCAGCCAGACAGGTCCAGGAGAGACCCAGTACTTC
v_gene: TRBV7-8; j_gene: TRBJ2-5; abundance: NA; d_gene: TRBD1; CDR3aa: CASSSNRGRETQYF; CDR3nt: TGTGCCAGCAGCTCTAATAGGGGGCGTGAGACCCAGTACTTC
v_gene: TRBV19; j_gene: TRBJ2-2; abundance: NA; d_gene: TRBD1; CDR3aa: CASRPDRDGNTGELFF; CDR3nt: TGTGCCAGTAGGCCTGACAGGGATGGGAACACCGGGGAGCTGTTTTTT
v_gene: TRBV11-3; j_gene: TRBJ1-3; abundance: NA; d_gene: NA; CDR3aa: CASSLGGGVTTGNTIYF; CDR3nt: TGTGCCAGCAGCTTAGGTGGAGGGGTAACGACTGGAAACACCATATATTTT
v_gene: TRBV3-1/TRBV3-2; j_gene: TRBJ2-1; abundance: once; d_gene: TRBD2; CDR3aa: CRAQQPSGIAGGHNEQFF; CDR3nt: TGTAGGGCGCAGCAGCCATCGGGAATTGCGGGGGGGCACAATGAGCAGTTCTTC
v_gene: TRBV7-2; j_gene: TRBJ2-7; abundance: NA; d_gene: TRBD1; CDR3aa: CASSPPAGQGGSYEQYF; CDR3nt: TGTGCCAGCAGCCCACCGGCAGGACAGGGGGGGTCCTACGAGCAGTACTTC
v_gene: TRBV5-4; j_gene: TRBJ2-7; abundance: NA; d_gene: NA; CDR3aa: CASSLAARDSYEQYF; CDR3nt: TGTGCCAGCAGCTTGGCCGCCAGGGACTCCTACGAGCAGTACTTC
v_gene: TRBV6-5; j_gene: TRBJ1-4; abundance: NA; d_gene: NA; CDR3aa: CASKEGNSNEKLFF; CDR3nt: TGTGCCAGCAAAGAGGGCAACTCGAATGAAAAACTGTTTTTT
v_gene: TRBV6-5; j_gene: TRBJ2-7; abundance: NA; d_gene: NA; CDR3aa: CASRGIRQTSYEQYF; CDR3nt: TGTGCCAGCAGGGGTATCCGACAGACTTCCTACGAGCAGTACTTC
v_gene: TRBV18; j_gene: TRBJ1-1; abundance: NA; d_gene: NA; CDR3aa: CASSISTANTEAFF; CDR3nt: TGTGCCAGCTCGATCTCTACCGCGAACACTGAAGCTTTCTTT
v_gene: TRBV5-4; j_gene: TRBJ2-5; abundance: NA; d_gene: TRBD2; CDR3aa: CASRAGGPGGETQYF; CDR3nt: TGTGCCAGCAGAGCGGGGGGGCCGGGAGGAGAGACCCAGTACTTC
v_gene: TRBV3-1/TRBV3-2; j_gene: TRBJ1-2; abundance: NA; d_gene: NA; CDR3aa: CASSPHNHGYTF; CDR3nt: TGTGCCAGCAGCCCCCACAACCATGGCTACACCTTC
v_gene: TRBV27; j_gene: TRBJ2-7; abundance: NA; d_gene: TRBD1; CDR3aa: CASSRDRGRLYEQYF; CDR3nt: TGTGCCAGCAGTCGAGACAGGGGGCGTCTCTACGAGCAGTACTTC
v_gene: TRBV7-3; j_gene: TRBJ2-1; abundance: NA; d_gene: NA; CDR3aa: CASSLRGPGHNEQFF; CDR3nt: TGTGCCAGCAGCTTAAGGGGCCCCGGTCACAATGAGCAGTTCTTC
v_gene: TRBV7-3; j_gene: TRBJ2-2; abundance: NA; d_gene: NA; CDR3aa: CASSVIRVENTGELFF; CDR3nt: TGTGCCAGCAGCGTGATTCGGGTGGAGAACACCGGGGAGCTGTTTTTT
v_gene: TRBV27; j_gene: TRBJ1-1; abundance: NA; d_gene: TRBD1; CDR3aa: CASGGTVSTEAFF; CDR3nt: TGTGCCAGCGGCGGGACAGTGAGCACTGAAGCTTTCTTT
v_gene: TRBV18; j_gene: TRBJ1-6; abundance: NA; d_gene: TRBD1; CDR3aa: CASSPLDRAGTPLHF; CDR3nt: TGTGCCAGCTCACCACTGGACAGGGCGGGGACACCCCTCCACTTT
v_gene: TRBV29-1; j_gene: TRBJ2-1; abundance: NA; d_gene: NA; CDR3aa: CSVVGRGHNEQFF; CDR3nt: TGCAGCGTTGTAGGTAGGGGCCACAATGAGCAGTTCTTC
v_gene: TRBV9; j_gene: TRBJ2-1; abundance: NA; d_gene: TRBD2; CDR3aa: CASSVQRGAYNEQFF; CDR3nt: TGTGCCAGCAGCGTTCAGCGGGGGGCTTACAATGAGCAGTTCTTC
v_gene: TRBV5-6; j_gene: TRBJ2-3; abundance: NA; d_gene: NA; CDR3aa: CASTSASGTDTQYF; CDR3nt: TGTGCCAGCACGTCAGCCAGCGGGACAGATACGCAGTATTTT
v_gene: TRBV15; j_gene: TRBJ2-5; abundance: NA; d_gene: NA; CDR3aa: CATSRGVSGAQETQYF; CDR3nt: TGTGCCACCAGCAGAGGGGTTAGCGGAGCACAAGAGACCCAGTACTTC
v_gene: TRBV7-8; j_gene: TRBJ1-4; abundance: NA; d_gene: NA; CDR3aa: CASSSQGSSEKLFF; CDR3nt: TGTGCCAGCAGCTCTCAGGGGAGTAGTGAAAAACTGTTTTTT
v_gene: TRBV6-4; j_gene: TRBJ2-1; abundance: NA; d_gene: TRBD1; CDR3aa: CASGRDSDYNEQFF; CDR3nt: TGTGCCAGCGGACGGGACAGCGACTACAATGAGCAGTTCTTC
v_gene: TRBV12-3/TRBV12-4; j_gene: TRBJ1-2; abundance: few; d_gene: NA; CDR3aa: CASSPRMEGYTF; CDR3nt: TGTGCCAGCAGTCCCCGGATGGAGGGCTACACCTTC
v_gene: TRBV7-8; j_gene: TRBJ1-3; abundance: NA; d_gene: TRBD1; CDR3aa: CASSYNRDSLSGNTIYF; CDR3nt: TGTGCCAGCAGCTATAATCGGGACAGCCTCTCTGGAAACACCATATATTTT
v_gene: TRBV5-5; j_gene: TRBJ1-5; abundance: NA; d_gene: NA; CDR3aa: CASSSLGDSNQPQHF; CDR3nt: TGTGCCAGCAGCTCCCTGGGAGATAGCAATCAGCCCCAGCATTTT
v_gene: TRBV6-2/TRBV6-3; j_gene: TRBJ1-5; abundance: NA; d_gene: TRBD1; CDR3aa: CASSYGLDRVGSNQPQHF; CDR3nt: TGTGCCAGCAGTTATGGATTGGACAGGGTGGGGTCCAATCAGCCCCAGCATTTT
v_gene: TRBV7-3; j_gene: TRBJ1-1; abundance: once; d_gene: NA; CDR3aa: CASSSIRDSNTEAFF; CDR3nt: TGTGCCAGCAGCAGTATTCGGGACTCCAACACTGAAGCTTTCTTT
v_gene: TRBV30; j_gene: TRBJ2-1; abundance: many; d_gene: TRBD1; CDR3aa: CAWSVGQVNEQFF; CDR3nt: TGTGCCTGGAGTGTAGGACAGGTAAATGAGCAGTTCTTC
v_gene: TRBV19; j_gene: TRBJ1-5; abundance: few; d_gene: NA; CDR3aa: CASSIDTRGKQPQHF; CDR3nt: TGTGCCAGTAGTATAGATACTCGAGGGAAGCAGCCCCAGCATTTT
v_gene: TRBV4-3; j_gene: TRBJ2-5; abundance: NA; d_gene: NA; CDR3aa: CASSQDGAGMGETQYF; CDR3nt: TGCGCCAGCAGCCAAGATGGGGCAGGGATGGGAGAGACCCAGTACTTC
v_gene: TRBV18; j_gene: TRBJ2-5; abundance: NA; d_gene: NA; CDR3aa: CASSPRGGRETQYF; CDR3nt: TGTGCCAGCTCACCACGTGGGGGCAGGGAGACCCAGTACTTC